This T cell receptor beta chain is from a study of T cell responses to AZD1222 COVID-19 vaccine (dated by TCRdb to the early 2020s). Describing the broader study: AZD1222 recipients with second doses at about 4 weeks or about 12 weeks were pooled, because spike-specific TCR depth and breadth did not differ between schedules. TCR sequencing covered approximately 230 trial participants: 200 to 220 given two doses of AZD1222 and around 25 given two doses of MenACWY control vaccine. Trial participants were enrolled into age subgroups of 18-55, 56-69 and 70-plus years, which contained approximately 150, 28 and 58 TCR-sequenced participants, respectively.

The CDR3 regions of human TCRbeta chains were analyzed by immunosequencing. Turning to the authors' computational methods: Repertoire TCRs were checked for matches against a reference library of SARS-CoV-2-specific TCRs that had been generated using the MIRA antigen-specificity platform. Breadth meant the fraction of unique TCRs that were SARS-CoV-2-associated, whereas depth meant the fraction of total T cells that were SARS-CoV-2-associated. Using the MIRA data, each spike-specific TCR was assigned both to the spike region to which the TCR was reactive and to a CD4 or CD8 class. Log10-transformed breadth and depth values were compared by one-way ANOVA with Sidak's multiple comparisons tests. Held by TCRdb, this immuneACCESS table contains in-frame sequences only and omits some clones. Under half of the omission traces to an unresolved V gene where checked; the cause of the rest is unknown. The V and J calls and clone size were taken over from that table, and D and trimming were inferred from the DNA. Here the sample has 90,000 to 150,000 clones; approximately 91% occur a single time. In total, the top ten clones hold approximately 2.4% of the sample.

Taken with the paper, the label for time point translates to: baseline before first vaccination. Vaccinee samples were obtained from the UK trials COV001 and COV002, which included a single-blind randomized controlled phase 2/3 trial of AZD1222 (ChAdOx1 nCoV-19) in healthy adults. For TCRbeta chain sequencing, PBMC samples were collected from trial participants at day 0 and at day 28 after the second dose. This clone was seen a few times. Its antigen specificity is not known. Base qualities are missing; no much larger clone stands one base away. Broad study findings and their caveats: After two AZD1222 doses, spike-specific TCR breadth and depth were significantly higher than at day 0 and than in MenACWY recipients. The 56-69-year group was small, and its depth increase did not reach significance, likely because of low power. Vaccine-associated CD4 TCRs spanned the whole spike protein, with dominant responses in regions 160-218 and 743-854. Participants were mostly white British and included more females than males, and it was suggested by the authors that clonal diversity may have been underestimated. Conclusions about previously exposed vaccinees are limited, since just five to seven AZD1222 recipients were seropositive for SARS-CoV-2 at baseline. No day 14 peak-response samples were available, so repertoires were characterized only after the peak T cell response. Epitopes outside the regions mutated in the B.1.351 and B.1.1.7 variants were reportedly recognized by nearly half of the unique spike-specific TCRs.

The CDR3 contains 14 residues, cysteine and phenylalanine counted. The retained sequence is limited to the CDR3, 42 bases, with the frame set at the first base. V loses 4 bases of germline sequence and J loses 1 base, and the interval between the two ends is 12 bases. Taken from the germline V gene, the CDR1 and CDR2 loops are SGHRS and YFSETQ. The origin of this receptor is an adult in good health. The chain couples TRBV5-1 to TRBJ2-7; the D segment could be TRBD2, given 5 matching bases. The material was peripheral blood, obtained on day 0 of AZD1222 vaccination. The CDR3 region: CASSTGLTSYEQYF. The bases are TGCGCCAGCAGCACTGGACTGACATCCTACGAGCAGTACTTC.